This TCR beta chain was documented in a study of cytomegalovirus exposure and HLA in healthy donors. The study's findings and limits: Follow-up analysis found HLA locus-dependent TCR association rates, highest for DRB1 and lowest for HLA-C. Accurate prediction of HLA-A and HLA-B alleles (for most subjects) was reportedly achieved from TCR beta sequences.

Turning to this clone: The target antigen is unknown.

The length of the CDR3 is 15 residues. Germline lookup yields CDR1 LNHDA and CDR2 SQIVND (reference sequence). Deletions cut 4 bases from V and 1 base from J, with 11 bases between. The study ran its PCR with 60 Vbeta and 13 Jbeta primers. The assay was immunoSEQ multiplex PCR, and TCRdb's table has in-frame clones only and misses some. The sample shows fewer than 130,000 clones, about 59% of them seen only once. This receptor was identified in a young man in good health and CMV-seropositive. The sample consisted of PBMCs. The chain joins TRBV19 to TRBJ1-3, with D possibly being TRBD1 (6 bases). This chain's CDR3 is CASSTEDSSGNTIYF. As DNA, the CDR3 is TGTGCCAGTAGTACAGAGGACAGTTCTGGAAACACCATATATTTT.